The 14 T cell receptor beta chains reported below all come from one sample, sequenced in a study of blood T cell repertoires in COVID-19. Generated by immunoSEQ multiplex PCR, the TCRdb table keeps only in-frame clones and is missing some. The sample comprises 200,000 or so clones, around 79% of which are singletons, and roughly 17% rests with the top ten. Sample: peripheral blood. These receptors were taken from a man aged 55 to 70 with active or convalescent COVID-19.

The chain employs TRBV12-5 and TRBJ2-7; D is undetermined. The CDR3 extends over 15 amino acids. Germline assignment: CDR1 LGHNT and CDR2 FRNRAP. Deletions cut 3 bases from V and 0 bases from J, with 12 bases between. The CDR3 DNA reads TGTGCTAGTGGTTTTTCGATCCCTAACTCCTACGAGCAGTACTTC. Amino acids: CASGFSIPNSYEQYF.

The CDR3 loop is CASSVQGRSGNTIYF. As DNA, the CDR3 is TGTGCCAGCAGCGTACAGGGGCGCTCTGGAAACACCATATATTTT. V usage is TRBV6-4 and J usage is TRBJ1-3; 7 bases map to TRBD1. The V segment lost 6 bases and the J segment 0 bases; nucleotides outside the gene matches: 5. The length of the CDR3 is 15 residues. Germline V CDR1 and CDR2: MRHNA, SNTAGT.

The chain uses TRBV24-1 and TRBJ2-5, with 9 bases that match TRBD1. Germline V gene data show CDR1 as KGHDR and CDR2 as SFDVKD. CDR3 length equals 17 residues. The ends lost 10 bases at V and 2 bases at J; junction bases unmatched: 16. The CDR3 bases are TGTGCCACATGTGCCGGGACAGGGATGCAGGGTCAAGAGACCCAGTACTTC. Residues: CATCAGTGMQGQETQYF.

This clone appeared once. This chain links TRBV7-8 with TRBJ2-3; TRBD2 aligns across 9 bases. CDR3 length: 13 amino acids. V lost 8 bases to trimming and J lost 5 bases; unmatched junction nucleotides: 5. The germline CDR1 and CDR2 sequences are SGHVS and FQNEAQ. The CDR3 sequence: CASFAGGGDTQYF. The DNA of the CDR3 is TGTGCCAGCTTCGCGGGGGGGGGAGATACGCAGTATTTT.

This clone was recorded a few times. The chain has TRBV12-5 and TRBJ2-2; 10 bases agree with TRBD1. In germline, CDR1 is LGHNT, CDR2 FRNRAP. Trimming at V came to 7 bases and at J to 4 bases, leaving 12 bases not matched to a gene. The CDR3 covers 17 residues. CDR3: CASASWTGGYGTGELFF. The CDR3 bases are TGTGCTAGTGCTTCCTGGACAGGGGGATATGGCACCGGGGAGCTGTTTTTT.

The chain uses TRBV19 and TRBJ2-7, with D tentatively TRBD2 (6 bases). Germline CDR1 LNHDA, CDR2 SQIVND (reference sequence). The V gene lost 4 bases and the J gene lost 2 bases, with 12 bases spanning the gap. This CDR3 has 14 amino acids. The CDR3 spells CASSRPTSPYEQYF. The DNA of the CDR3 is TGTGCCAGTAGTAGACCGACTAGTCCCTACGAGCAGTACTTC.

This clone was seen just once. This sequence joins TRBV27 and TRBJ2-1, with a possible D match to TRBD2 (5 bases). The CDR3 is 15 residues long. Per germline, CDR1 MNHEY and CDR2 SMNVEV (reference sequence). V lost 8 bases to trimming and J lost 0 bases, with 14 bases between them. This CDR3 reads CASRKGSGSYNEQFF. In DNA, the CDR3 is TGTGCCAGCCGTAAAGGCAGCGGCTCCTACAATGAGCAGTTCTTC.

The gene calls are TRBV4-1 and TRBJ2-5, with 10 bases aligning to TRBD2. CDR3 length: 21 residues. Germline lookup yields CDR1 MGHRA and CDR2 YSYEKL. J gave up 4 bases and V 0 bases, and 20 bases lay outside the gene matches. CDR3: CASSQENSLLRLAGLGETQYF. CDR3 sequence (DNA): TGCGCCAGCAGCCAAGAGAACAGTCTTTTGAGACTAGCGGGTCTGGGAGAGACCCAGTACTTC.

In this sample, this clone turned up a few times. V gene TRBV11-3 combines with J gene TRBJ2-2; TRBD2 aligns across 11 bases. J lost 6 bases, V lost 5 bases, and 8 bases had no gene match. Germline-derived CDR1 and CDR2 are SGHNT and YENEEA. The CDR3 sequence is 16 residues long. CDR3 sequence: CASSATSGSPPGELFF. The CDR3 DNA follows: TGTGCCAGCAGCGCAACTAGCGGGAGTCCCCCCGGGGAGCTGTTTTTT.

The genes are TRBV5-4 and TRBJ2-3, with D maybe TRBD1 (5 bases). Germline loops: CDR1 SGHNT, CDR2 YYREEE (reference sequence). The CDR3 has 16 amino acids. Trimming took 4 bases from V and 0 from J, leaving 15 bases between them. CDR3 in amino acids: CASSPGQKRSTDTQYF. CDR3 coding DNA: TGTGCCAGCAGCCCCGGACAAAAACGGAGCACAGATACGCAGTATTTT. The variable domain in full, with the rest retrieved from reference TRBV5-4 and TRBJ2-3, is ETGVTQSPTHLIKTRGQQVTLRCSSQSGHNTVSWYQQALGQGPQFIFQYYREEENGRGNFPPRFSGLQFPNYSSELNVNALELDDSALYLCASSPGQKRSTDTQYFGPGTRLTVL.

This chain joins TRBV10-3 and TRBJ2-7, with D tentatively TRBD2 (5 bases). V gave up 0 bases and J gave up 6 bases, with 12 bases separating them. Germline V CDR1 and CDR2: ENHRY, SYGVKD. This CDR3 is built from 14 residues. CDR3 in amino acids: CAISESRPEGEQYF. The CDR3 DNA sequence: TGTGCCATCAGTGAGTCTCGGCCCGAGGGCGAGCAGTACTTC.

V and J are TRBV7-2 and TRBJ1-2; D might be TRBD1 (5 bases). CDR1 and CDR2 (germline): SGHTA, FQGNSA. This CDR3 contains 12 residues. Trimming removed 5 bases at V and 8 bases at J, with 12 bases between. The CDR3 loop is CASSPGGEGYTF. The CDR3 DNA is TGTGCCAGCAGCCCCGGGGGAGAAGGCTACACCTTC.

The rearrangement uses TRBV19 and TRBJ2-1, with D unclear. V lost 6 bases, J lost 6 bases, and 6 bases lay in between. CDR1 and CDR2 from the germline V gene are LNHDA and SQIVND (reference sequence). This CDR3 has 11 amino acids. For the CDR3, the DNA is TGTGCCAGTAGAGGCGGCAATGAGCAGTTCTTC. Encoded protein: CASRGGNEQFF.

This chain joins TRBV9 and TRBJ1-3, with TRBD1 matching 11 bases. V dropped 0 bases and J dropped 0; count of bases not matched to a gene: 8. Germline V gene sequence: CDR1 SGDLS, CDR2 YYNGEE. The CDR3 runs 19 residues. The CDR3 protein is CASSVGTGGRTSSGNTIYF. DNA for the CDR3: TGTGCCAGCAGCGTAGGGACAGGGGGCCGTACGAGCTCTGGAAACACCATATATTTT. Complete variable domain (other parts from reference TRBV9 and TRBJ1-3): DSGVTQTPKHLITATGQRVTLRCSPRSGDLSVYWYQQSLDQGLQFLIQYYNGEERAKGNILERFSAQQFPDLHSELNLSSLELGDSALYFCASSVGTGGRTSSGNTIYFGEGSWLTVV.